This is a list of T cell receptor beta chains from one sample in a study of graft-versus-host responses after intestinal transplantation. The table came from immunoSEQ multiplex PCR; TCRdb's copy has only in-frame clones and leaves some out. Among about 9,500 clones listed, about 27% were seen once. The material was alloreactive CD4+ T cells from a mixed lymphocyte reaction culture, obtained before intestinal transplant. These receptors all come from a human patient who received an intestinal transplant. CDR3s leave out the opening cysteine and the closing phenylalanine or tryptophan. A D gene is named only where the DNA matches it firmly.

>TRBV27|-
ASSPFGSHESYEQY
>TRBV19|-
ASSTGMSTDTQY
>TRBV6-5|-
ASSYSITRDGYT
>TRBV27|TRBD1
ASSFKPDRTDGYT
>TRBV6-1|-
ASSEEFWGVRSIGYT
>TRBV13|-
ASSEGHTEQY
>TRBV10-3|TRBD2
AISTSGRDPEEQF
>TRBV23-1|-
ASNLERGADGYT
>TRBV21-1|-
ASSLPGTGNEQY
>TRBV5-1|-
ASSLGLGGVQETQY
>TRBV2|-
ASSFRTGYTDTQY
>TRBV27|TRBD2
ASSLGAGVREQY
>TRBV6-1|TRBD1
ASSGGGTYNEQF
>TRBV30|-
AWASGFRYEQY
>TRBV19|-
ASSMGPNVGGTEAF